These 26 T cell receptor beta chains share one sample of origin, sequenced in a study of blood T cell repertoires in COVID-19. Produced via immunoSEQ multiplex PCR; TCRdb's table is partial and in-frame only. The sample has approximately 100,000 clones; more than 65% are singletons. The sample consisted of peripheral blood. All receptors derive from a woman older than 75 with acute or convalescent COVID-19.

CDR3 amino acids: CASSQYWTSGFTDTQYF. The CDR3 coding sequence is TGTGCCAGCAGTCAATATTGGACTAGCGGGTTTACAGATACGCAGTATTTT. The chain links TRBV28 to TRBJ2-3; 11 nucleotides match TRBD2. The CDR3 contains 17 residues. CDR1 is MDHEN, CDR2 SYDVKM, per germline. With 5 bases clipped from V and 3 bases from J, the junction kept 10 bases outside the gene matches.

The chain recombines TRBV9 with TRBJ2-1; TRBD2 aligns across 10 bases. Looked up from germline, CDR1 is SGDLS and CDR2 is YYNGEE. V lost 7 bases, J lost 2 bases, and 9 bases stayed unmatched. The CDR3 length is 16 residues. The CDR3 nucleotides read TGTGCCAGCTCCAGAACCGGGACTAGCGCCTACAATGAGCAGTTCTTC. It yields the protein CASSRTGTSAYNEQFF.

This chain connects TRBV18 to TRBJ2-5, with 7 bases fitting TRBD1. Unmatched junction bases numbered 5, after V lost 5 bases and J lost 5 bases. This CDR3 is built from 13 residues. Germline CDR1 reads KGHSH; CDR2 reads LQKENI. CDR3 in DNA: TGTGCCAGCTCAACCCGACAGGGTGAGACCCAGTACTTC. This translates into CASSTRQGETQYF.

This clone turned up a few times. This rearrangement joins TRBV7-2 to TRBJ1-3; weak D call: TRBD1 (6 bases). CDR1 SGHTA and CDR2 FQGNSA come from the germline V gene. V gave up 5 bases and J gave up 4 bases, with 15 bases separating them. The CDR3 length is 15 residues. The CDR3 sequence: CASSPMTGGGNTIYF. CDR3 coding DNA: TGTGCCAGCAGCCCAATGACAGGAGGAGGAAACACCATATATTTT.

The chain joins TRBV2 to TRBJ2-3; TRBD2 matches at 9 bases. The trim removed 4 bases at V and 0 bases at J, leaving 8 bases unmatched. This CDR3 is built from 17 residues. CDR1 is SNHLY and CDR2 is FYNNEI in the germline V gene. The CDR3 coding sequence is TGTGCCAGCAGTGTAGGTTTAGCGGGGGCAAGCACAGATACGCAGTATTTT. Protein product: CASSVGLAGASTDTQYF.

V and J are TRBV5-6 and TRBJ2-5; 12 bases line up with TRBD1. The CDR3 spans 17 residues. Germline V CDR1 and CDR2: SGHDT, YYEEEE. V lost 4 bases, J lost 7 bases, and 14 bases stayed unmatched. CDR3 amino acids: CASSKFSGTGGEGTQYF. Written as DNA, the CDR3 is TGTGCCAGCAGCAAATTCTCCGGGACAGGGGGCGAAGGGACCCAGTACTTC.

For this clone: The junction shows a germline mismatch at one end, possibly a read error. The chain couples TRBV5-1 to TRBJ2-1, with 7 bases fitting TRBD2. Looked up from germline, CDR1 is SGHRS and CDR2 is YFSETQ. The CDR3 totals 15 residues. The CDR3 is CANSLEAGKNNEQFF. The CDR3 bases are TGCGCCAACAGCTTGGAAGCGGGGAAGAACAATGAGCAGTTCTTC.

The V call is TRBV14, the J call TRBJ2-6; D unresolved. The V end was cut by 1 base, the J end by 2 bases, with 9 bases between. The CDR3 extends over 16 amino acids. Germline values: CDR1 SGHDN, CDR2 FVKESK. The DNA of the CDR3 is TGTGCCAGCAGCCAAGGAATAGTTCCTGGGGCCAACGTCCTGACTTTC. Protein: CASSQGIVPGANVLTF.

This chain joins TRBV15 and TRBJ1-6, with 9 bases lining up with TRBD1. The length of the CDR3 is 18 residues. Germline trimming cut 0 bases from V and 10 bases from J; bases unmatched to any gene: 13. CDR1 and CDR2 from the germline V gene are LNHNV and YYDKDF (reference sequence). CDR3: CATSRDLPNRDRASPLHF. The CDR3 DNA follows: TGTGCCACCAGCAGAGACCTACCAAACCGGGACAGGGCATCACCCCTCCACTTT.

The rearrangement joins TRBV5-5 to TRBJ1-6; 8 bases fit TRBD1. The CDR3 is 14 residues long. Germline values: CDR1 SGHKS, CDR2 YYEKEE (reference sequence). J lost 9 bases, V lost 1 base, and 3 bases had no gene match. The DNA of the CDR3 is TGTGCCAGCAGCTTGACCGGGACAGGTTCACCCCTCCACTTT. It is translated as CASSLTGTGSPLHF.

The rearrangement links TRBV28 to TRBJ1-2; 8 positions agree with TRBD1. This CDR3 contains 14 residues. V shed 6 bases and J 8 bases; nucleotides not matched to a gene: 11. CDR1 is MDHEN, CDR2 SYDVKM, per germline. This CDR3 is CASRGTGQWGGYTF. The DNA of the CDR3 is TGTGCCAGCAGGGGGACAGGACAGTGGGGAGGCTACACCTTC.

The V gene is TRBV5-5, the J gene TRBJ1-3, with D uncertain. There are 16 residues in the CDR3. Germline CDR1 is SGHKS and CDR2 is YYEKEE (reference sequence). V was trimmed by 2 bases and J by 2 bases, leaving 14 bases between them. CDR3 nucleotides: TGTGCCAGCAGCTTCGGGATTATGCCCCCTGGAAACACCATATATTTT. This encodes CASSFGIMPPGNTIYF. The entire variable domain, with the rest obtained from reference TRBV5-5 and TRBJ1-3, is as follows: DAGVTQSPTHLIKTRGQQVTLRCSPISGHKSVSWYQQVLGQGPQFIFQYYEKEERGRGNFPDRFSARQFPNYSSELNVNALLLGDSALYLCASSFGIMPPGNTIYFGEGSWLTVV.

This clone was detected only a few times. This sequence joins TRBV3-1 (or the pseudogene TRBV3-2) and TRBJ2-7; perhaps TRBD2 as D (5 bases). CDR1 is LGHDT, CDR2 YNNKEL, per germline (reference sequence). This CDR3 has 15 residues. The germline V and J ends were trimmed by 4 bases and 0 bases, with 13 bases remaining between them. The CDR3 loop is CASSPEEASSYEQYF. For the CDR3, the DNA is TGTGCCAGCAGCCCGGAGGAGGCCAGCTCCTACGAGCAGTACTTC.

J is TRBJ1-3 and V is TRBV27, with TRBD1 identical over 7 bases. The length of the CDR3 is 15 residues. Germline V gene lookup returns CDR1 MNHEY and CDR2 SMNVEV (reference sequence). After removal of 8 bases from V and 0 bases from J, the junction contained 7 bases not matched to a gene. CDR3: CASGDRAPSGNTIYF. For the CDR3, the DNA is TGTGCCAGCGGAGACAGGGCTCCCTCTGGAAACACCATATATTTT.

The CDR3 spells CASSYSAGNPYEQYF. The CDR3 coding sequence is TGTGCCAGCAGTTACTCTGCAGGGAACCCCTACGAGCAGTACTTC. The chain recombines TRBV6-2 or TRBV6-3 with TRBJ2-7; TRBD1 might be the D (5 bases). V gave up 0 bases and J gave up 2 bases, with 11 bases separating them. This CDR3 has 15 residues. Per the germline V gene, CDR1 is MNHEY and CDR2 is SVGEGT.

This clone was seen a single time. The V and J genes are TRBV3-1 (or the pseudogene TRBV3-2) and TRBJ1-3, with 7 positions matching TRBD1. V lost 2 bases and J lost 0; bases outside the gene matches: 13. Germline loops: CDR1 LGHDT, CDR2 YNNKEL (reference sequence). The CDR3 extends over 19 amino acids. The CDR3 DNA follows: TGTGCCAGCAGCCAACCCGGGACAGAGAGATATTTCTCTGGAAACACCATATATTTT. Encoded protein: CASSQPGTERYFSGNTIYF.

The rearrangement links TRBV2 to TRBJ1-2, with D unresolved. This CDR3 region has 13 residues. V dropped 7 bases and J dropped 7 bases, with 16 bases sitting between them. The germline gives CDR1 SNHLY, CDR2 FYNNEI. CDR3: CASNPNSGGGYTF. The CDR3 region has the DNA TGTGCCAGCAATCCGAACAGTGGTGGTGGCTACACCTTC.

The chain recombines TRBV6-5 with TRBJ1-1; no reliable D call. V lost 4 bases to trimming and J lost 0 bases, with 6 bases between them. Germline loops: CDR1 MNHEY, CDR2 SVGAGI. The CDR3 has 13 residues. The CDR3 region has the DNA TGTGCCAGCAGTTCCTTAATGAACACTGAAGCTTTCTTT. Its protein product is CASSSLMNTEAFF.

The rearrangement links TRBV5-1 to TRBJ1-4, with no clear D. Trimming took off 3 bases at V and 0 bases at J, with 6 bases between the two ends. Per the germline V gene, CDR1 is SGHRS and CDR2 is YFSETQ. The CDR3 extends over 14 amino acids. The CDR3 reads CASSSGTTNEKLFF. As DNA, the CDR3 is TGCGCCAGCAGCTCGGGAACAACTAATGAAAAACTGTTTTTT.

The CDR3 bases are TGCGCCAGCAGCCAACCTCCGGGACAGGGGTTGTCACCCCTCCACTTT. This codes for CASSQPPGQGLSPLHF. The rearrangement links TRBV4-3 to TRBJ1-6, with 10 nucleotides matching TRBD1. Germline CDR1 is LGHNA and CDR2 is YSLEER. The CDR3 totals 16 residues. Trimming removed 2 bases from V and 10 bases from J; junction bases left unmatched: 8.

This clone was seen more than once but under ten times. The CDR3 DNA reads as TGTGCCAGCAGTCCAGACAGGGGTGGCTCCAATGAGCAGTTCTTC. Translating gives CASSPDRGGSNEQFF. J is TRBJ2-1 and V is TRBV6-5, with 8 bases lining up with TRBD1. V gave up 5 bases and J gave up 6 bases; unmatched junction bases: 9. The length of the CDR3 is 15 residues. Germline V lookup: CDR1 MNHEY, CDR2 SVGAGI.

V gene TRBV28 combines with J gene TRBJ2-7; 10 bases map to TRBD1. The CDR3 has 14 residues. Per the germline V gene, CDR1 is MDHEN and CDR2 is SYDVKM. J lost 1 base, V lost 7 bases, and 4 bases had no gene match. This CDR3 is CASKPGQGSYEQYV. CDR3 bases: TGTGCCAGCAAACCGGGACAGGGGTCCTACGAGCAGTACGTC.

This clone has just a few counts. In DNA form, the CDR3 reads TGTGCCAGCAGTACTTCCAATCAGGGGCGTTACGGCAATCAGCCCCAGCATTTT. This encodes CASSTSNQGRYGNQPQHF. The gene calls are TRBV6-2 or TRBV6-3 and TRBJ1-5, with a tentative D call TRBD1 (6 bases). The length of the CDR3 is 18 residues. Germline lookup yields CDR1 MNHEY and CDR2 SVGEGT. V gave up 5 bases and J gave up 2 bases, with 22 bases separating them.

Note on this clone: Additional DNA sequences in this sample encode the identical CDR3. This sequence joins TRBV9 and TRBJ1-3, with D maybe TRBD1 (6 bases). Between the trimmed V and J ends, which lost 0 bases and 2 bases, there was a span of 9 bases. Germline V gene sequence: CDR1 SGDLS, CDR2 YYNGEE. The CDR3 has 15 residues. The CDR3 DNA reads TGTGCCAGCAGCGTAGCTGCAGGGGCTGGAAACACCATATATTTT. Translation: CASSVAAGAGNTIYF. Drawing the rest from reference TRBV9 and TRBJ1-3, the complete variable domain is DSGVTQTPKHLITATGQRVTLRCSPRSGDLSVYWYQQSLDQGLQFLIQYYNGEERAKGNILERFSAQQFPDLHSELNLSSLELGDSALYFCASSVAAGAGNTIYFGEGSWLTVV.

This chain uses TRBV5-1 with TRBJ1-1, with D possibly matching TRBD1 (6 bases). The ends were cut back, 4 bases at V and 0 bases at J, with 16 bases in the middle. Germline V gene sequence: CDR1 SGHRS, CDR2 YFSETQ. This CDR3 has 16 amino acids. The chain's CDR3 is CASSRRGGGMNTEAFF. Written as DNA, the CDR3 is TGCGCCAGCAGCCGAAGAGGGGGTGGAATGAACACTGAAGCTTTCTTT.

DNA of the CDR3: TGTGCCAGCAGTTTAATCGTACAGCCTAATGAAAAACTGTTTTTT. It encodes CASSLIVQPNEKLFF. V is TRBV28 and J is TRBJ1-4; D remains ambiguous. The V end was cut by 2 bases, the J end by 3 bases, with 10 bases between. This CDR3 comprises 15 residues. Germline V gene lookup returns CDR1 MDHEN and CDR2 SYDVKM.